These 19 T cell receptor beta chains came from one sample sequenced in a study of cytomegalovirus exposure and HLA in healthy donors. In the PCR, 60 Vbeta and 13 Jbeta primers were used. Produced via immunoSEQ multiplex PCR; TCRdb's table is partial and in-frame only. The sample holds 150,000 to 200,000 clones; roughly 74% are singletons and the top ten take approximately 5.4%. Sequenced input: PBMCs. These receptors all come from a woman aged 25 to 39 in good health and CMV-seropositive.

The rearrangement uses TRBV7-2 and TRBJ2-3; TRBD2 matches at 10 bases. From germline, CDR1 is SGHTA and CDR2 FQGNSA. The CDR3 sequence is 15 residues long. The junction had 5 bases not matched to a gene; V was cut back by 7 bases and J by 1 base. The CDR3 nucleotides are TGTGCCAGCACCCTCAGCGGGGGGGGCACAGATACGCAGTATTTT. It specifies CASTLSGGGTDTQYF.

The chain employs TRBV25-1 and TRBJ2-7; D might be TRBD2 (5 bases). Deletions cut 9 bases from V and 3 bases from J, with 6 bases between. This CDR3 region has 10 residues. Per the germline V gene, CDR1 is MGHDK and CDR2 is SYGVNS. Here the CDR3 reads CASRGYEQYF. CDR3 nucleotides: TGTGCCAGTCGGGGCTACGAGCAGTACTTC.

The chain has TRBV19 and TRBJ2-1, with D possibly TRBD2 on 6 matching bases. Trimming cost V 4 bases and J 2 bases, with 15 bases left between them. The CDR3 is made up of 16 amino acids. Germline assignment: CDR1 LNHDA and CDR2 SQIVND (reference sequence). The CDR3 sequence is CASSSGYGGAYNEQFF. CDR3 bases: TGTGCCAGTAGTAGTGGCTATGGCGGGGCCTACAATGAGCAGTTCTTC.

This clone showed up just a few times. V and J are TRBV6-5 and TRBJ1-4, with 8 bases matching TRBD1. The CDR3 is made up of 15 amino acids. CDR1 is MNHEY and CDR2 is SVGAGI in the germline V gene. V shed 6 bases and J 7 bases; nucleotides not matched to a gene: 10. This CDR3 reads CASRPQGASSEKLFF. The DNA for the CDR3 is TGTGCCAGCAGACCCCAGGGGGCTAGTAGTGAAAAACTGTTTTTT.

This chain joins TRBV11-3 and TRBJ2-7; the D gene is possibly TRBD2 (6 bases). The germline V gene has CDR1 SGHNT and CDR2 YENEEA. CDR3 length: 14 amino acids. V shed 1 base and J shed 4 bases, with 11 bases lying between them. This CDR3 reads CASSLGRGNYEQYF. The CDR3 coding sequence is TGTGCCAGCAGCTTAGGGCGGGGAAATTACGAGCAGTACTTC.

The CDR3 region is CASSLGQAAHTIYF. The CDR3 nucleotides are TGTGCCAGCAGCTTGGGACAGGCTGCTCACACCATATATTTT. This chain uses TRBV5-6 with TRBJ1-3; D might be TRBD1 (6 bases). Germline V gene data show CDR1 as SGHDT and CDR2 as YYEEEE. The CDR3 has 14 residues. Trimming cost V 0 bases and J 8 bases, with 12 bases left between them.

This chain connects TRBV6-5 to TRBJ1-1; a possible D gene is TRBD1 (6 bases). Germline CDR1 reads MNHEY; CDR2 reads SVGAGI. CDR3 length: 14 residues. With 6 bases removed from V and 2 bases from J, the gap between germline ends came to 13 bases. The CDR3 sequence: CASSRTGFNTEAFF. The CDR3 nucleotides are TGTGCCAGCAGCCGTACAGGGTTTAACACTGAAGCTTTCTTT.

This clone was recorded only once. The genes are TRBV7-9 and TRBJ2-7; 10 bases agree with TRBD2. V dropped 8 bases and J dropped 0; count of bases not matched to a gene: 4. Germline loops: CDR1 SEHNR, CDR2 FQNEAQ (reference sequence). This CDR3 comprises 14 residues. Here the CDR3 DNA reads TGTGCCAGCCAAAGCGGGGGGGACTCCTACGAGCAGTACTTC. Amino acid sequence: CASQSGGDSYEQYF.

The V and J genes are TRBV27 and TRBJ2-1; 7 positions agree with TRBD2. The germline V gene has CDR1 MNHEY and CDR2 SMNVEV (reference sequence). The J segment lost 0 bases and the V segment lost 6 bases, leaving 8 bases of the junction unmatched. The CDR3 runs 16 residues. CDR3 nucleotide sequence: TGTGCCAGCAGCCACCAGCGGGGCAGCTCCTACAATGAGCAGTTCTTC. Amino acid sequence: CASSHQRGSSYNEQFF.

In its sample, this clone was seen a few times. The V and J genes are TRBV28 and TRBJ2-2; no firm D call. This CDR3 spans 12 amino acids. The V gene's germline CDR1 is MDHEN and CDR2 SYDVKM. The V end lost 6 bases, the J end lost 6 bases, and 8 bases lay between the germline ends. The CDR3 here is CASRRFAGELFF. In DNA form, the CDR3 reads TGTGCCAGCAGGCGGTTCGCCGGGGAGCTGTTTTTT.

The rearrangement links TRBV21-1 to TRBJ1-1. TRBV21-1 is recorded as a pseudogene. CDR3 length equals 13 residues. The CDR3 loop is CASSRDPGTEAFF. CDR3 DNA sequence: TGTGCCAGCAGCCGTGACCCCGGGACTGAAGCTTTCTTT.

This chain links TRBV7-2 with TRBJ1-2; D is uncertain. Trimming shortened V by 1 base and J by 4 bases, and 10 bases separated the two germline ends. Germline V gene sequence: CDR1 SGHTA, CDR2 FQGNSA. The CDR3 loop spans 14 amino acids. The CDR3 DNA sequence: TGTGCCAGCAGCTTAGTACCGTTCAGCTATGGCTACACCTTC. Its protein product is CASSLVPFSYGYTF.

V gene TRBV6-6 combines with J gene TRBJ2-3; 7 nucleotides match TRBD1. Trimming removed 6 bases from V and 2 bases from J; junction bases left unmatched: 8. This CDR3 spans 15 amino acids. The germline V gene encodes CDR1 MNHNY and CDR2 SVGAGI (reference sequence). CDR3 sequence (DNA): TGTGCCAGCAGATACGGACAGGCAAACACAGATACGCAGTATTTT. Protein: CASRYGQANTDTQYF.

The chain couples TRBV5-4 to TRBJ2-3; TRBD2 matches at 9 bases. The V segment lost 0 bases and the J segment 6 bases; nucleotides outside the gene matches: 8. The CDR3 is made up of 16 amino acids. CDR1 is SGHNT and CDR2 is YYREEE in the germline V gene (reference sequence). The CDR3 sequence: CASSLGGAGGYDTQYF. In DNA, the CDR3 is TGTGCCAGCAGCTTGGGCGGAGCGGGAGGTTACGATACGCAGTATTTT.

This clone occurred once. This sequence joins TRBV4-2 and TRBJ1-1; maybe TRBD1 (5 bases). In germline, CDR1 is LGHNA, CDR2 YNFKEQ. With 0 bases removed from V and 4 bases from J, the gap between germline ends came to 9 bases. The CDR3 totals 14 residues. Written as DNA, the CDR3 is TGTGCCAGCAGCCAAGACCAGGGTGGCACTGAAGCTTTCTTT. Protein product: CASSQDQGGTEAFF.

The chain combines TRBV7-3 with TRBJ1-2, with D maybe TRBD1 (5 bases). V lost 5 bases, J lost 8 bases, and 18 bases lay in between. This CDR3 has 14 residues. CDR1 SGHTA and CDR2 FQGTGA come from the germline V gene. CDR3 in DNA: TGTGCCAGCAGCGATATAGGGGAACGAAGAGGCTACACCTTC. Translating gives CASSDIGERRGYTF.

The rearrangement links TRBV28 to TRBJ1-2; D remains ambiguous. V gave up 2 bases and J gave up 0 bases, with 10 bases separating them. This CDR3 is 15 amino acids long. CDR1 MDHEN and CDR2 SYDVKM come from the germline V gene. The CDR3 sequence is CASSLGGRTNYGYTF. Written as DNA, the CDR3 is TGTGCCAGCAGTTTAGGTGGCAGGACTAACTATGGCTACACCTTC.

The rearrangement links TRBV5-6 to TRBJ2-5; a weak D match, TRBD1 (7 bases). Trimming stripped 5 bases from V and 4 bases from J, with 15 bases between. CDR3 size: 14 residues. Per the germline V gene, CDR1 is SGHDT and CDR2 is YYEEEE. The CDR3 nucleotides are TGTGCCAGCAGTCCGGACAGGCGGGGAGAGACCCAGTACTTC. This encodes CASSPDRRGETQYF. The variable domain in full, completed from reference TRBV5-6 and TRBJ2-5, reads DAGVTQSPTHLIKTRGQQVTLRCSPKSGHDTVSWYQQALGQGPQFIFQYYEEEERQRGNFPDRFSGHQFPNYSSELNVNALLLGDSALYLCASSPDRRGETQYFGPGTRLLVL.

The V and J genes are TRBV5-4 and TRBJ1-2, with a weak D call TRBD1 (5 bases). The V end was cut by 4 bases, the J end by 8 bases, with 15 bases between. The CDR3 is 13 residues long. The germline CDR1 and CDR2 sequences are SGHNT and YYREEE (reference sequence). CDR3 residues: CASSALTVPGYTF. DNA of the CDR3: TGTGCCAGCAGCGCCCTGACAGTGCCGGGCTACACCTTC.